This entry lists 16 T cell receptor beta chains sequenced from one sample in a study of shared clonotypes between healthy human individuals. Here immunoSEQ multiplex PCR was the method, and the copy in TCRdb shows in-frame clones only, minus some. Seen here are 2 million to 3 million clones, under 95% observed once, and the top ten hold approximately 0.37%. The sequencing input was naive CD4+ T cells from PBMCs. Documented subset: CD45RA+ positively selected. The receptors originated from a man aged 18 to 30 in good health. Some clones in this sample may be carry-over from other donors' samples.

Remarks on this clone: The same CDR3 also results from other DNA sequences found in this sample. The V and J genes are TRBV7-3 and TRBJ2-1; TRBD2 matches 10 bases. Trimming removed 3 bases from V and 7 bases from J; junction bases left unmatched: 6. Per the germline V gene, CDR1 is SGHTA and CDR2 is FQGTGA. The CDR3 contains 15 residues. CDR3 residues: CASSFLAGVYNEQFF. The CDR3 coding sequence is TGTGCCAGCAGCTTTCTAGCGGGAGTGTATAATGAGCAGTTCTTC.

This chain joins TRBV27 and TRBJ2-1; D call uncertain. The CDR3 loop spans 12 amino acids. Trimming shortened V by 4 bases and J by 9 bases, and 10 bases separated the two germline ends. Germline V lookup: CDR1 MNHEY, CDR2 SMNVEV (reference sequence). DNA of the CDR3: TGTGCCAGCAGTTCGATAGCTGGTGAGCAGTTCTTC. Translating gives CASSSIAGEQFF.

This chain uses TRBV27 with TRBJ1-1; D is undetermined. Germline CDR1 and CDR2: MNHEY and SMNVEV (reference sequence). V lost 3 bases and J lost 1, with 12 bases in between. The CDR3 consists of 15 residues. In DNA form, the CDR3 reads TGTGCCAGCAGTTTTAGACAAAGGACGAACACTGAAGCTTTCTTT. Its translation is CASSFRQRTNTEAFF.

This sequence joins TRBV19 and TRBJ1-2; D ambiguous. Germline loops: CDR1 LNHDA, CDR2 SQIVND (reference sequence). Deletions cut 3 bases from V and 4 bases from J, with 9 bases between. CDR3 length: 13 amino acids. CDR3 nucleotides: TGTGCCAGTAGTATGATTCCCGCCTATGGCTACACCTTC. It translates to CASSMIPAYGYTF.

The V and J genes are TRBV5-1 and TRBJ2-5; 8 bases agree with TRBD1. This CDR3 spans 16 amino acids. The ends lost 4 bases at V and 4 bases at J; junction bases unmatched: 12. The V gene's germline CDR1 is SGHRS and CDR2 YFSETQ. CDR3 DNA: TGCGCCAGCAGCGAACCGGACAGGGACTTTGGAGAGACCCAGTACTTC. This encodes CASSEPDRDFGETQYF.

Points on this clone: This specimen includes other DNA sequences encoding the same CDR3. The chain carries TRBV5-1 and TRBJ2-7; the match to TRBD1 covers 7 bases. In germline, CDR1 is SGHRS, CDR2 YFSETQ. The CDR3 runs to 14 residues. V dropped 0 bases and J dropped 2; count of bases not matched to a gene: 2. The DNA of the CDR3 is TGCGCCAGCAGCTTGGTTGGGACAGCCTACGAGCAGTACTTC. This gives the protein CASSLVGTAYEQYF.

This clone was observed a single time. This rearrangement joins TRBV7-6 to TRBJ1-2; no definite D call. The germline V gene has CDR1 SGHVS and CDR2 FNYEAQ. This CDR3 spans 16 amino acids. V was clipped by 0 bases and J by 0 bases, with 11 bases between them. The CDR3: CASSLAASPTNYGYTF. CDR3 nucleotide sequence: TGTGCCAGCAGCTTAGCCGCCAGTCCCACTAACTATGGCTACACCTTC.

V and J are TRBV10-1 and TRBJ2-7; tentatively, D is TRBD1 or TRBD2 (5 bases each). Trimming removed 4 bases at V and 2 bases at J, with 9 bases between. The CDR3 spans 13 residues. Germline CDR1 and CDR2: WNHNN and SYGVQD (reference sequence). CDR3 region: CASSAGATYEQYF. Here the CDR3 DNA reads TGCGCCAGCAGTGCCGGGGCAACCTACGAGCAGTACTTC.

Of note for this clone: Other DNA sequences of this sample code for an identical CDR3. The rearrangement joins TRBV6-1 to TRBJ2-1; no clear D. The CDR3 contains 14 residues. Germline CDR1 is MNHNS and CDR2 is SASEGT. Between the trimmed V and J ends, which lost 7 bases and 0 bases, there was a span of 10 bases. DNA of the CDR3: TGTGCCAGCACCCAAAGAAGCTCCTACAATGAGCAGTTCTTC. The encoded protein is CASTQRSSYNEQFF.

This clone appeared a few times. V and J are TRBV18 and TRBJ1-5; a weak D match, TRBD1 (5 bases). Trimming cost V 2 bases and J 5 bases, with 16 bases left between them. Per the germline V gene, CDR1 is KGHSH and CDR2 is LQKENI. The CDR3 spans 16 residues. CDR3 bases: TGTGCCAGCTCACCAACCAGGGCAGCCACAGATCAGCCCCAGCATTTT. Its protein is CASSPTRAATDQPQHF. The whole variable domain, filled in from reference TRBV18 and TRBJ1-5, reads NAGVMQNPRHLVRRRGQEARLRCSPMKGHSHVYWYRQLPEEGLKFMVYLQKENIIDESGMPKERFSAEFPKEGPSILRIQQVVRGDSAAYFCASSPTRAATDQPQHFGDGTRLSIL.

V usage is TRBV28 and J usage is TRBJ2-7; the D is unclear. The CDR3 sequence is 10 residues long. Germline V CDR1 and CDR2: MDHEN, SYDVKM. Trimming left V 8 bases short and J 8 bases short, with 10 bases between. The CDR3 DNA follows: TGTGCCAGCCGAAGTATTCAGCAGTACTTC. It codes for CASRSIQQYF.

CDR3 bases: TGTGCCAGCAGCGTAGAGGGTAGCGGCCGGCAGTACTTC. Translation gives CASSVEGSGRQYF. V gene TRBV9 combines with J gene TRBJ2-7, with D maybe TRBD2 (6 bases). V was shortened by 0 bases and J by 9 bases, with 13 bases between the two germline ends. The germline V gene encodes CDR1 SGDLS and CDR2 YYNGEE. This CDR3 region has 13 residues.

The rearrangement joins TRBV6-1 to TRBJ1-2, with D perhaps matching TRBD1 (5 bases). The CDR3 totals 15 residues. The V gene's germline CDR1 is MNHNS and CDR2 SASEGT. Trimming shortened V by 6 bases and J by 2 bases, and 16 bases separated the two germline ends. CDR3: CASRDLRVLNYGYTF. The CDR3 coding sequence is TGTGCCAGCAGGGACCTCAGGGTTCTCAACTATGGCTACACCTTC.

This clone was counted a single time. CDR3 coding DNA: TGCAGCGTTGTTCGAAGTCAGACAGATACGCAGTATTTT. As protein: CSVVRSQTDTQYF. The chain links TRBV29-1 to TRBJ2-3; the D is unclear. V was trimmed by 4 bases and J by 3 bases, leaving 11 bases between them. Germline lookup yields CDR1 SQVTM and CDR2 ANQGSEA. This CDR3 spans 13 amino acids.

The J gene is TRBJ1-3, the V gene TRBV15, with TRBD1 as a possible D gene (5 bases). Germline V gives CDR1 LNHNV, CDR2 YYDKDF (reference sequence). The CDR3 runs to 16 residues. Trimming pared 1 base from V and 4 bases from J, leaving 14 bases between. The DNA for the CDR3 is TGTGCCACCAGCAGAGGAAGGGGAGGGAACGGAAACACCATATATTTT. Translating it yields CATSRGRGGNGNTIYF.

This clone was found a few times. The same CDR3 can be traced to other DNA sequences in this sample. This sequence joins TRBV14 and TRBJ1-1; D is unclear. This CDR3 comprises 13 residues. V was trimmed by 1 base and J by 1 base, leaving 4 bases between them. Germline V gives CDR1 SGHDN, CDR2 FVKESK. For the CDR3, the DNA is TGTGCCAGCAGCCAAGGGCCGAACACTGAAGCTTTCTTT. Residues: CASSQGPNTEAFF.